One and the same sample provided the 20 T cell receptor beta chains below, sequenced in a study of shared clonotypes between healthy human individuals. CD45RO-negative, CCR7-selected cells formed the naive CD8 fraction, which excluded terminally differentiated effector memory CD45RA+ cells. Assay: immunoSEQ multiplex PCR; the TCRdb copy retains only in-frame clones and omits some. Among a few million clones, about 93% were seen once, and the ten largest hold approximately 1.6%. The sequencing input was naive CD8+ T cells from PBMCs. These receptors came from a man between 18 and 29 years old in good health. Some clones in this sample may be carry-over from other donors' samples.

The rearrangement joins TRBV7-9 to TRBJ2-7; D is unresolved. Trimming removed 4 bases from V and 6 bases from J, with 7 bases in between. In germline, CDR1 is SEHNR, CDR2 FQNEAQ (reference sequence). The CDR3 sequence is 11 residues long. The CDR3 nucleotides are TGTGCCAGCAGCTACGAATTCGAGCAGTACTTC. Amino acids: CASSYEFEQYF.

V is TRBV27 and J is TRBJ2-4; D not certain. V lost 6 bases to trimming and J lost 0 bases, with 12 bases between them. Germline-derived CDR1 and CDR2 are MNHEY and SMNVEV (reference sequence). The CDR3 totals 15 residues. The CDR3 protein is CASSLGPVAKNIQYF. CDR3 nucleotide sequence: TGTGCCAGCAGCTTGGGTCCCGTAGCCAAAAACATTCAGTACTTC.

Worth noting for this clone: A read error may explain this, as a much larger clone is one base away. The same CDR3 arises from other DNA sequences in this sample as well. CDR3 in amino acids: CASSFGEKLFF. CDR3 coding DNA: TGTGCCAGCAGTTTCGGTGAAAAACTGTTTTTT. The V and J genes are TRBV27 and TRBJ1-4; D gene uncertain. The CDR3 loop spans 11 amino acids. Germline values: CDR1 MNHEY, CDR2 SMNVEV (reference sequence). V lost 3 bases, J lost 7 bases, and 3 bases lay in between.

V usage is TRBV4-1 and J usage is TRBJ1-2; 8 nucleotides align to TRBD1. Trimming cost V 1 base and J 8 bases; bases outside gene matches: 12. Germline V gene lookup returns CDR1 MGHRA and CDR2 YSYEKL. CDR3 size: 16 residues. This CDR3 is CASSQVRGTGRSGYTF. For the CDR3, the DNA is TGCGCCAGCAGCCAAGTTAGGGGGACAGGCCGGTCGGGCTACACCTTC.

The chain employs TRBV27 and TRBJ2-7; perhaps TRBD1 as D (6 bases). This CDR3 has 14 residues. Per germline, CDR1 MNHEY and CDR2 SMNVEV (reference sequence). The V end was cut by 5 bases, the J end by 2 bases, with 13 bases between. Written as DNA, the CDR3 is TGTGCCAGCAGTCCTCAGGGGTACCCCTACGAGCAGTACTTC. Amino acids: CASSPQGYPYEQYF.

The gene calls are TRBV27 and TRBJ1-6; D call uncertain. In germline, CDR1 is MNHEY, CDR2 SMNVEV (reference sequence). Trimming removed 6 bases from V and 0 bases from J, with 15 bases in between. The CDR3 runs to 17 residues. This chain's CDR3 is CASSGTSILSYNSPLHF. In DNA form, the CDR3 reads TGTGCCAGCAGCGGAACGTCAATCCTCTCCTATAATTCACCCCTCCACTTT.

The V call is TRBV9, the J call TRBJ1-2; D may be TRBD1 (6 bases). Trimming left V 3 bases short and J 4 bases short, with 19 bases between. Germline V gene lookup returns CDR1 SGDLS and CDR2 YYNGEE. CDR3 length: 16 amino acids. The CDR3 nucleotides are TGTGCCAGCAGCGACCGGGACACCGAGACAGTCTATGGCTACACCTTC. It translates to CASSDRDTETVYGYTF.

The V call is TRBV6-1, the J call TRBJ2-7, with 9 bases identical to TRBD2. Germline assignment: CDR1 MNHNS and CDR2 SASEGT. The CDR3 covers 17 residues. The J segment lost 2 bases and the V segment lost 2 bases, leaving 10 bases of the junction unmatched. The DNA for the CDR3 is TGTGCCAGCAGTGAACGTCTAGCGGGGAGTATCGCCTACGAGCAGTACTTC. It translates to CASSERLAGSIAYEQYF.

The V gene is TRBV7-9, the J gene TRBJ1-1, with no clear D. CDR3 length equals 15 residues. Trimming took off 4 bases at V and 6 bases at J, with 18 bases between the two ends. The germline V gene has CDR1 SEHNR and CDR2 FQNEAQ (reference sequence). The CDR3 sequence: CASSSSRFGRSEAFF. The DNA of the CDR3 is TGTGCCAGCAGCTCATCCCGATTCGGACGGTCTGAAGCTTTCTTT.

Concerning this clone: Other DNA sequences in the same sample also yield this CDR3. V gene TRBV28 combines with J gene TRBJ1-2, with D unresolved. Germline V gives CDR1 MDHEN, CDR2 SYDVKM. The CDR3 is made up of 13 amino acids. V lost 2 bases, J lost 2 bases, and 6 bases lay in between. CDR3 DNA sequence: TGTGCCAGCAGTTTAGGGCGGAACTATGGCTACACCTTC. Protein: CASSLGRNYGYTF.

The rearrangement uses TRBV28 and TRBJ2-1; D call uncertain. V lost 1 base to trimming and J lost 4 bases, with 23 bases between them. The germline V gene encodes CDR1 MDHEN and CDR2 SYDVKM. This CDR3 has 19 residues. This CDR3 is CASSLLVFGLSDSYNEQFF. Written as DNA, the CDR3 is TGTGCCAGCAGTTTATTGGTGTTCGGGTTGTCAGATTCTTACAATGAGCAGTTCTTC.

In regard to this clone: This sample also contains other DNA sequences that code for the same CDR3. The V and J genes are TRBV15 and TRBJ2-1, with 9 bases matching TRBD1. The CDR3 has 15 residues. Germline lookup yields CDR1 LNHNV and CDR2 YYDKDF (reference sequence). V shed 3 bases and J 0 bases; nucleotides not matched to a gene: 0. The chain's CDR3 is CATSRGQGSYNEQFF. The CDR3 DNA sequence: TGTGCCACCAGCAGGGGACAGGGCTCCTACAATGAGCAGTTCTTC.

For this clone: Relative to the germline gene, one junction end is altered; a read error may explain this. In the same sample, other DNA sequences code for this CDR3. The V and J genes are TRBV10-3 and TRBJ1-1; TRBD1 matches 7 bases. From germline, CDR1 is ENHRY and CDR2 SYGVKD. The CDR3 runs 13 residues. The CDR3 here is CATRQGLNTEAFF. CDR3 sequence (DNA): TGTGCCACCCGACAGGGTTTGAACACTGAAGCCTTCTTT.

This clone was recorded once. The chain has TRBV9 and TRBJ1-1; 9 nucleotides match TRBD1. V trimming: 5 bases; J trimming: 6 bases; junction bases outside the gene matches: 11. Per the germline V gene, CDR1 is SGDLS and CDR2 is YYNGEE. The CDR3 extends over 15 amino acids. The CDR3 is CASSKYNRGPAEAFF. Written as DNA, the CDR3 is TGTGCCAGCAGTAAGTACAACAGGGGGCCAGCTGAAGCTTTCTTT.

The chain joins TRBV28 to TRBJ1-4; a weak D match, TRBD1 (5 bases). Trimming cost V 3 bases and J 1 base, with 12 bases left between them. Looked up from germline, CDR1 is MDHEN and CDR2 is SYDVKM. The CDR3 has 16 residues. The CDR3 sequence is CASSFLAGGTNEKLFF. The CDR3, as DNA: TGTGCCAGCAGTTTTTTAGCCGGGGGAACTAATGAAAAACTGTTTTTT.

This clone has a handful of counts. CDR3 sequence reads: CASSPGQGDVFRQPQHF. The CDR3 region has the DNA TGTGCCAGCAGCCCGGGACAGGGCGATGTATTTCGTCAGCCCCAGCATTTT. The rearrangement uses TRBV7-8 and TRBJ1-5; 9 nucleotides line up with TRBD1. The CDR3 is made up of 17 amino acids. In germline, CDR1 is SGHVS, CDR2 FQNEAQ. Trimming at V came to 5 bases and at J to 6 bases, leaving 14 bases not matched to a gene.

The chain employs TRBV7-9 and TRBJ2-7, with a possible D match to TRBD1 (6 bases). This CDR3 has 14 residues. V was clipped by 0 bases and J by 4 bases, with 10 bases between them. Germline V gives CDR1 SEHNR, CDR2 FQNEAQ (reference sequence). This CDR3 reads CASSLALGGYEQYF. The CDR3 nucleotides are TGTGCCAGCAGCTTAGCGCTAGGGGGTTACGAGCAGTACTTC.

Concerning this clone: Different DNA sequences within this sample yield the same CDR3. The gene calls are TRBV7-9 and TRBJ2-7; D call uncertain. Looked up from germline, CDR1 is SEHNR and CDR2 is FQNEAQ (reference sequence). The V and J ends lost 5 bases and 2 bases respectively, with 10 bases between them. The CDR3 sequence is 13 residues long. CDR3 protein: CASSPGRAYEQYF. The CDR3 DNA reads TGTGCCAGCAGCCCCGGACGGGCCTACGAGCAGTACTTC.

The chain links TRBV4-1 to TRBJ1-1, with 11 nucleotides matching TRBD1. Germline assignment: CDR1 MGHRA and CDR2 YSYEKL. The CDR3 length is 16 residues. The J segment lost 5 bases and the V segment lost 1 base, leaving 6 bases of the junction unmatched. Here the CDR3 reads CASSQAPGQGGTEAFF. DNA for the CDR3: TGCGCCAGCAGCCAAGCCCCGGGACAGGGGGGGACTGAAGCTTTCTTT.

This clone appeared a single time. The chain carries TRBV7-2 and TRBJ2-3; D not resolved. This CDR3 contains 15 residues. CDR1 and CDR2 (germline): SGHTA, FQGNSA. The V end was cut by 1 base, the J end by 3 bases, with 11 bases between. CDR3 nucleotide sequence: TGTGCCAGCAGCTTAGGGGCGGTAGCAACAGATACGCAGTATTTT. It encodes CASSLGAVATDTQYF.